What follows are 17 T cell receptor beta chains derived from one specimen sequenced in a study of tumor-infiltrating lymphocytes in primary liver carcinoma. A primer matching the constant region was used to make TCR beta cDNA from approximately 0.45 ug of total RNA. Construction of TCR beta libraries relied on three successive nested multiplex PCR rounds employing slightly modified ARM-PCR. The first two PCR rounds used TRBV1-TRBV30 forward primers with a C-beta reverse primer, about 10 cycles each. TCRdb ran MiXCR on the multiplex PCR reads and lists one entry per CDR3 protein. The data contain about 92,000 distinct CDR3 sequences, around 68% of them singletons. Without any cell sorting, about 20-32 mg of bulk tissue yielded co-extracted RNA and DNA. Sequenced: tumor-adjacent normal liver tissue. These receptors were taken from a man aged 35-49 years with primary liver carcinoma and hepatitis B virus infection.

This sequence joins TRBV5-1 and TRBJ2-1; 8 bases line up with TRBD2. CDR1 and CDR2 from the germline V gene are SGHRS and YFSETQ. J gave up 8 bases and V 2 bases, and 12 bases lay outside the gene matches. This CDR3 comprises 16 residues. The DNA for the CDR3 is TGCGCCAGCAGCTTCGGCCTGACTAGCGTAGGAGATGAGCAGTTCTTC. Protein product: CASSFGLTSVGDEQFF.

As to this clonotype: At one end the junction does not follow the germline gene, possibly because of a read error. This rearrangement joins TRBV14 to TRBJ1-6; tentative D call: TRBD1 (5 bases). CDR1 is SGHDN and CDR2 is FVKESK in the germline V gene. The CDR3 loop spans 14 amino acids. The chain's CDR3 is CASSQWGGNSLLHF. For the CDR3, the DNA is TGTGCGAGCAGCCAGTGGGGGGGTAATTCACTCCTCCACTTT.

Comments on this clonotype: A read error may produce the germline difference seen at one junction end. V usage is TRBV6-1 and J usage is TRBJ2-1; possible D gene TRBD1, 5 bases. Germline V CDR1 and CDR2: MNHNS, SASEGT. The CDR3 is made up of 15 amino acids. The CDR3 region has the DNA TGTGCCAGCAGTGAAGCGCATGGGGCCTACATTGAGCAGTTCTTC. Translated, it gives CASSEAHGAYIEQFF.

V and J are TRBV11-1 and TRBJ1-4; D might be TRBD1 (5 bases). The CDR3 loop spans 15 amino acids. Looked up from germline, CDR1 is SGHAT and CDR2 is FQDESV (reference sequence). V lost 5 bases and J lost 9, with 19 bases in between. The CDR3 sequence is CASSHNRRPNKKLFF. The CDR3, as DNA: TGTGCCAGCAGCCACAACAGGAGACCTAACAAAAAACTGTTTTTT.

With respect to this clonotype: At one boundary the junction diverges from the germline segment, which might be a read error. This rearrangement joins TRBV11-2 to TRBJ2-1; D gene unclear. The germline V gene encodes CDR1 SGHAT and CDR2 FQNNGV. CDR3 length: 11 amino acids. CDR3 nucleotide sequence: TGTGCCAGCAGCTTAGCGCATGAGCACTTCTTC. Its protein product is CASSLAHEHFF.

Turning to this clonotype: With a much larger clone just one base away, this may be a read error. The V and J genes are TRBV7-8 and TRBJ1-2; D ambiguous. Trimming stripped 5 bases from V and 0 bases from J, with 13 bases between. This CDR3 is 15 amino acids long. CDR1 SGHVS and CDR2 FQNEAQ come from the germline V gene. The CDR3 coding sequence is TGTGCCAGCAGCCCTGACACCCCCCCTAACTATGGCTACACCTTC. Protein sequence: CASSPDTPPNYGYTF.

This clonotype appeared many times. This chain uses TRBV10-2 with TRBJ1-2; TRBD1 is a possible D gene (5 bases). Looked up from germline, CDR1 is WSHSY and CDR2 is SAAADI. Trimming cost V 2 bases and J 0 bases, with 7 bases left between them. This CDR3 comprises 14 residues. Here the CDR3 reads CASSELTANYGYTF. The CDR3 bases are TGCGCCAGCAGTGAGCTGACAGCTAACTATGGCTACACCTTC.

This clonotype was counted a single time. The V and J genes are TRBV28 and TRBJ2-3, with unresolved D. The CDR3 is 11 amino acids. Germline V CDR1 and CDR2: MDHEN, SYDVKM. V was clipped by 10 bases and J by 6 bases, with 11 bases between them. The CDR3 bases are TGTGCCAACACCGATCGGGATACGCAGTATTTT. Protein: CANTDRDTQYF.

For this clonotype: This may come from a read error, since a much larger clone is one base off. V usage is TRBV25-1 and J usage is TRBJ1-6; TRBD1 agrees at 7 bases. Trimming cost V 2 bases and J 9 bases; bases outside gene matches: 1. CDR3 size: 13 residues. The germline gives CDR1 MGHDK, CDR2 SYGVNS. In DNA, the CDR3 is TGTGCCAGCAGTGAACAGGGGGGTTCACCCCTCCACTTT. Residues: CASSEQGGSPLHF.

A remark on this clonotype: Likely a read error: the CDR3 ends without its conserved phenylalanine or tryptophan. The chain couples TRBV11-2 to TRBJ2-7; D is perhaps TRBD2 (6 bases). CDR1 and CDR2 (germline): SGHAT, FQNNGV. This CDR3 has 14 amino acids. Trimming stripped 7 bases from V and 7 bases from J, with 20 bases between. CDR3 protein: CASTLGWGDKEQYL. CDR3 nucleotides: TGTGCCAGCACTTTGGGTTGGGGGGATAAGGAGCAGTACCTC.

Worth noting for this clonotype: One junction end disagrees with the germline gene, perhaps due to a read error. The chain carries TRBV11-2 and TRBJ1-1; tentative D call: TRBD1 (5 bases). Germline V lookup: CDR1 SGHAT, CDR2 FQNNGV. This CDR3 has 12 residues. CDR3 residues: CASSYTGTEPFF. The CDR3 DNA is TGTGCCAGCAGCTACACCGGGACTGAACCTTTCTTT.

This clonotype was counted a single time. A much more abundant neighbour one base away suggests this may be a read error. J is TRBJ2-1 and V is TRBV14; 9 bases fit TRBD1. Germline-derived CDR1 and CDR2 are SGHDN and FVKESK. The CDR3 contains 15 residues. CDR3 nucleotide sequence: TGTGCCAGCAGCCATCGGGACAGGGTCTACAATGTGCAGTTCTTC. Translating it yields CASSHRDRVYNVQFF.

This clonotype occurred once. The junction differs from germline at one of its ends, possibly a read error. The CDR3 sequence: CVSSLFGGSAGELFF. CDR3 DNA: TGTGTCAGCAGCTTATTCGGGGGTTCGGCCGGAGAGCTGTTTTTT. This chain uses TRBV11-2 with TRBJ2-2, with D perhaps TRBD2 (6 bases). The CDR3 loop spans 15 amino acids. Germline V gives CDR1 SGHAT, CDR2 FQNNGV.

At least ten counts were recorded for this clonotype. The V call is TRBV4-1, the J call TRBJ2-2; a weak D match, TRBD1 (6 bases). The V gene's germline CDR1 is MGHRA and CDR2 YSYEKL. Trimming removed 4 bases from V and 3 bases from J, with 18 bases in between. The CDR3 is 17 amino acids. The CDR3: CASSPRFWDTDTGELFF. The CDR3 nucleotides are TGCGCCAGCAGCCCGAGGTTCTGGGACACAGACACCGGGGAGCTGTTTTTT.

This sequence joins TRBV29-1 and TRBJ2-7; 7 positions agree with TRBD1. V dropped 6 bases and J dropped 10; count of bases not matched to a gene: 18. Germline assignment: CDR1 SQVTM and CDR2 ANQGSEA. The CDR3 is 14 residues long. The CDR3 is CSVEMTGPLKEQYF. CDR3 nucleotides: TGCAGCGTGGAAATGACAGGGCCCCTCAAGGAACAGTACTTC.

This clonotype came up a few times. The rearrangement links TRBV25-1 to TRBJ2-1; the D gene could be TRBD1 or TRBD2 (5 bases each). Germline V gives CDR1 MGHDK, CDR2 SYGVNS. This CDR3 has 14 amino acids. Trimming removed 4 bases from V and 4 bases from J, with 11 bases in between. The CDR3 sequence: CASSGGSSYNEQFF. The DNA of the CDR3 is TGTGCCAGCAGTGGGGGGAGTTCATACAATGAGCAGTTCTTC.

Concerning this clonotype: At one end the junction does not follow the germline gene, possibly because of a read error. The CDR3 loop reads CAGSAARSGGYTF. CDR3 DNA: TGTGCCGGCAGCGCCGCCAGGTCCGGTGGTTACACCTTC. The chain employs TRBV11-2 and TRBJ1-2; no definite D call. The V gene's germline CDR1 is SGHAT and CDR2 FQNNGV. This CDR3 has 13 amino acids.